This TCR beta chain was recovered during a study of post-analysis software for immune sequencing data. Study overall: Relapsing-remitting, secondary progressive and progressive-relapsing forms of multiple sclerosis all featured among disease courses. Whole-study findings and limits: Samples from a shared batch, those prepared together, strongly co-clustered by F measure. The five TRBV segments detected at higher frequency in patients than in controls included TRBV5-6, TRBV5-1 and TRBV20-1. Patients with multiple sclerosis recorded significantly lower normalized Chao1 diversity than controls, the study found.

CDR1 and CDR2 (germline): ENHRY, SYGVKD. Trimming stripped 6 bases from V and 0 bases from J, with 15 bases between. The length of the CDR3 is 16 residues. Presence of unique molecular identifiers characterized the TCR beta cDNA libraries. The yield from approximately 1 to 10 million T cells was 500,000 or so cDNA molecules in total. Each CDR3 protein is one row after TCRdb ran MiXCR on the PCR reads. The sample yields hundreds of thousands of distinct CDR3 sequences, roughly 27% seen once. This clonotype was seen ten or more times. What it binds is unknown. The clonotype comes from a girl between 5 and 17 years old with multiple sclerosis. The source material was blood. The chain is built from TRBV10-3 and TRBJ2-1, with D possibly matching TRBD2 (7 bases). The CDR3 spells CAIRPGGGSSYNEQFF. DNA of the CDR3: TGTGCCATCAGACCTGGGGGCGGGAGCTCCTACAATGAGCAGTTCTTC.